The clone carrying this TCR beta chain was observed a few times. Its antigen is still unknown. This record comes from a study of identical twins. The germline gives CDR1 SGHTA, CDR2 FQGNSA. V lost 2 bases, J lost 0 bases, and 10 bases lay in between. The CDR3 is 15 amino acids. Whole-study findings and limits: Invariant T cells like MAIT and iNKT could partly confound the zero-insertion analyses. Reduced insertions were recorded for abundant cord blood beta clonotypes, with no such pattern in memory repertoires.

Template switching (which added a universal primer site) was used, and cDNA carried unique molecular identifiers. MiXCR was run by TCRdb on the 5' RACE reads, yielding one entry per CDR3 protein. The data show 1.5 million to 2 million distinct CDR3 sequences, 32% seen once. The sequence was collected from a newborn girl in good health. Material for sequencing was cord blood. The chain joins TRBV7-2 to TRBJ1-1; D not certain. CDR3 nucleotides: TGTGCCAGCAGCTTATCTCGACTGATGAACACTGAAGCTTTCTTT. Translation gives CASSLSRLMNTEAFF.